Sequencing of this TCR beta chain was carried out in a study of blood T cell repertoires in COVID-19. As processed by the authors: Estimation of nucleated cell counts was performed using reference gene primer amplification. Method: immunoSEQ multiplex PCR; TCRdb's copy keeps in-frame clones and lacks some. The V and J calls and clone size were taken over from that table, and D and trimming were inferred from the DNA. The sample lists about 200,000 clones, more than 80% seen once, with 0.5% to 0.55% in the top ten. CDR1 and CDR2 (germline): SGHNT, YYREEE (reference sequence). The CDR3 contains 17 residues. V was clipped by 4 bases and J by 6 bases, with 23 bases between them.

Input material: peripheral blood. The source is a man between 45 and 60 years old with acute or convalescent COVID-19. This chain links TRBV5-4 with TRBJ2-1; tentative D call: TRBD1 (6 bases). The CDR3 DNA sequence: TGTGCCAGCAGCCATGGAACGGGAACGCTACAGGGCAATGAGCAGTTCTTC. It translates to CASSHGTGTLQGNEQFF. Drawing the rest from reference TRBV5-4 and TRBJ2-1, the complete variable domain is ETGVTQSPTHLIKTRGQQVTLRCSSQSGHNTVSWYQQALGQGPQFIFQYYREEENGRGNFPPRFSGLQFPNYSSELNVNALELDDSALYLCASSHGTGTLQGNEQFFGPGTRLTVL.